The 14 T cell receptor beta chains given below trace back to one sample, sequenced in a study of CD8+ T cells in alopecia areata. Sequencing relied on a cDNA template that was reverse transcribed from extracted RNA. Some clones are missing from TCRdb's copy, which holds only in-frame ones; the method was immunoSEQ multiplex PCR. Of 120,000 or so clones detected, 47% appear once; the ten largest clones hold roughly 10%. The sample was NKG2D-low CD8+ T cells sorted from blood. The origin of the receptors is a human donor with alopecia areata.

The chain employs TRBV30 and TRBJ2-7; D is uncertain. The CDR3 spans 12 residues. V was shortened by 7 bases and J by 3 bases, with 13 bases between the two germline ends. Germline-derived CDR1 and CDR2 are GTSNPN and SVGIG (reference sequence). For the CDR3, the DNA is TGTGCCTCGCAAGACCAACACTACGAGCAGTACTTC. It is translated as CASQDQHYEQYF.

Points on this clone: The sample contains more than one DNA sequence encoding this CDR3. The J gene is TRBJ1-1, the V gene TRBV29-1; D is uncertain. This CDR3 spans 10 amino acids. From germline, CDR1 is SQVTM and CDR2 ANQGSEA. V was clipped by 5 bases and J by 4 bases, with 5 bases between them. The CDR3 spells CSVTTTEAFF. In DNA form, the CDR3 reads TGCAGCGTTACAACCACTGAAGCTTTCTTT.

This clone has just a few counts. The chain couples TRBV28 to TRBJ2-2; a possible D gene is TRBD2 (6 bases). Germline V gene lookup returns CDR1 MDHEN and CDR2 SYDVKM. There are 17 residues in the CDR3. The ends were cut back, 6 bases at V and 5 bases at J, with 22 bases in the middle. For the CDR3, the DNA is TGTGCCAGCAGCCCCGACAGATCCGGCGGGATAACCGGGGAGCTGTTTTTT. Translated: CASSPDRSGGITGELFF.

J is TRBJ2-7 and V is TRBV29-1; TRBD2 matches at 13 bases. Losses at the gene ends were 1 base for V and 4 bases for J; bases not matched to a gene: 10. The germline V gene has CDR1 SQVTM and CDR2 ANQGSEA. This CDR3 has 17 residues. The CDR3 DNA reads TGCAGCGTTGAAGGACTAGCGGGAGGATACTCCCAATACGAGCAGTACTTC. Amino acids: CSVEGLAGGYSQYEQYF.

The J gene is TRBJ2-4, the V gene TRBV10-2, with D unclear. V was shortened by 3 bases and J by 9 bases, with 6 bases between the two germline ends. The V gene's germline CDR1 is WSHSY and CDR2 SAAADI. The CDR3 covers 11 residues. The CDR3 sequence: CASSDNGIQYF. The CDR3 DNA reads TGCGCCAGCAGTGATAACGGCATTCAGTACTTC.

V usage is TRBV27 and J usage is TRBJ2-3, with TRBD2 as a possible D gene (6 bases). CDR3 length: 13 amino acids. V was shortened by 4 bases and J by 5 bases, with 10 bases between the two germline ends. Germline V gene lookup returns CDR1 MNHEY and CDR2 SMNVEV (reference sequence). CDR3 region: CASSYSGEDTQYF. The CDR3 DNA sequence: TGTGCCAGCAGTTATTCGGGGGAAGATACGCAGTATTTT.

The rearrangement joins TRBV29-1 to TRBJ2-5; TRBD2 is a possible D gene (5 bases). Matching the DNA end better, TRBJ2-7 makes the J call doubtful. This CDR3 comprises 13 residues. Germline V gives CDR1 SQVTM, CDR2 ANQGSEA. This chain's CDR3 is CSVSGISSYEQYF. CDR3 nucleotides: TGCAGCGTCTCCGGGATCAGCTCCTACGAGCAGTACTTC.

The chain links TRBV27 to TRBJ1-1; 8 nucleotides line up with TRBD1. From germline, CDR1 is MNHEY and CDR2 SMNVEV (reference sequence). The CDR3 has 15 amino acids. Trimming at V came to 4 bases and at J to 3 bases, leaving 7 bases not matched to a gene. The DNA for the CDR3 is TGTGCCAGCAGTTCCCGACAGGGGTGGGACACTGAAGCTTTCTTT. Translating gives CASSSRQGWDTEAFF.

This clone appeared a few times. The CDR3 DNA follows: TGCAGCGTTGAAGATCAGAACTATGGCTACACCTTC. This sequence encodes CSVEDQNYGYTF. The chain has TRBV29-1 and TRBJ1-2; D not certain. Germline CDR1 SQVTM, CDR2 ANQGSEA. Trimming removed 0 bases at V and 2 bases at J, with 4 bases between. The CDR3 loop spans 12 amino acids.

This clone was detected a few times. V is TRBV29-1 and J is TRBJ1-1; no reliable D call. Per the germline V gene, CDR1 is SQVTM and CDR2 is ANQGSEA. The V end lost 6 bases, the J end lost 1 base, and 12 bases lay between the germline ends. The CDR3 runs 13 residues. The DNA of the CDR3 is TGCAGCGTCGCAGAAGGGAGGAACACTGAAGCTTTCTTT. Residues: CSVAEGRNTEAFF.

The chain links TRBV29-1 to TRBJ2-6; unclear D gene. The V end lost 3 bases, the J end lost 2 bases, and 2 bases lay between the germline ends. Per the germline V gene, CDR1 is SQVTM and CDR2 is ANQGSEA. The CDR3 is 12 amino acids. The CDR3 coding sequence is TGCAGCGTTGACGCTGGGGCCAACGTCCTGACTTTC. This codes for CSVDAGANVLTF.

This sequence joins TRBV29-1 and TRBJ1-1; D gene unclear. The CDR3 runs 13 residues. V lost 3 bases, J lost 0 bases, and 8 bases lay in between. The germline V gene encodes CDR1 SQVTM and CDR2 ANQGSEA. The CDR3 protein is CSVETPLNTEAFF. DNA of the CDR3: TGCAGCGTTGAGACACCCTTGAACACTGAAGCTTTCTTT.

The chain carries TRBV28 and TRBJ2-4; 8 nucleotides agree with TRBD2. The V gene's germline CDR1 is MDHEN and CDR2 SYDVKM. The CDR3 covers 14 residues. V lost 7 bases, J lost 8 bases, and 10 bases stayed unmatched. The CDR3 sequence: CASIPLWGLDIQYF. In DNA, the CDR3 is TGTGCCAGCATCCCCCTTTGGGGACTAGACATTCAGTACTTC.

This clone was observed a handful of times. The V and J genes are TRBV29-1 and TRBJ1-2, with a weak D call TRBD1 (6 bases). Germline CDR1 SQVTM, CDR2 ANQGSEA. V was cut by 4 bases and J by 2 bases, with 11 bases left in between. The CDR3 has 13 amino acids. The CDR3 sequence is CSVATGTNYGYTF. CDR3 in DNA: TGCAGCGTTGCTACAGGGACGAACTATGGCTACACCTTC.